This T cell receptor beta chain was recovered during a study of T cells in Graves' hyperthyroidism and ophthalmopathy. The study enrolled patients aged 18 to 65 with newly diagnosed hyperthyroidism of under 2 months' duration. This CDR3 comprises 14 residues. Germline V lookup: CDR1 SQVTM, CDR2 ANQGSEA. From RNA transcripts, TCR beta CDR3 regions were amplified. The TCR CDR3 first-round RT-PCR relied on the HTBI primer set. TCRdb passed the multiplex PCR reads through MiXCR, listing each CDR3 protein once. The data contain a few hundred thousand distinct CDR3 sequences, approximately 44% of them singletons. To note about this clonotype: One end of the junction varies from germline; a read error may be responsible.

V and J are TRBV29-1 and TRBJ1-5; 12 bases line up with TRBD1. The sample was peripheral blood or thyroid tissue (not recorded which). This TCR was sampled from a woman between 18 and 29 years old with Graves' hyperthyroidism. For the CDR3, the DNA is TGCAGCGTCGAAAGATGGGACAGGGGGCAGCCCAAGCATTTT. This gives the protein CSVERWDRGQPKHF.